This TCR beta chain was retrieved from a study of molecular identifiers for immune sequencing clone quantification. Study-level results: Because of identical TCR molecules sharing a barcode, sizes of highly expanded clones could be underestimated.

Previously described methods with listed TCR primers produced the bulk TCR libraries. TCRdb fed the PCR reads into MiXCR, producing one record per CDR3 protein. The sample shows hundreds of thousands of distinct CDR3 sequences, roughly 25% of them seen only once. Germline values: CDR1 DFQATT, CDR2 SNEGSKA (reference sequence). CDR3 size: 16 residues. V lost 5 bases and J 0 bases, leaving 20 bases between the germline ends. This clonotype was seen at least ten times. Its target is not known. This TCR was sampled from a human donor in good health. Some libraries in this study had Jurkat cell RNA spiked in. This chain links TRBV20-1 with TRBJ2-7; D is uncertain. Sequencing used naive CD8+ T cells from blood, with Jurkat cell RNA spiked in. As to subset: FACS-sorted CD8+CD4-CCR7+CD45RA+ naive T cells. This CDR3 reads CSASPLSTALSYEQYF. In nucleotides, the CDR3 is TGCAGTGCTTCCCCCCTGAGCACCGCCCTCTCCTACGAGCAGTACTTC.